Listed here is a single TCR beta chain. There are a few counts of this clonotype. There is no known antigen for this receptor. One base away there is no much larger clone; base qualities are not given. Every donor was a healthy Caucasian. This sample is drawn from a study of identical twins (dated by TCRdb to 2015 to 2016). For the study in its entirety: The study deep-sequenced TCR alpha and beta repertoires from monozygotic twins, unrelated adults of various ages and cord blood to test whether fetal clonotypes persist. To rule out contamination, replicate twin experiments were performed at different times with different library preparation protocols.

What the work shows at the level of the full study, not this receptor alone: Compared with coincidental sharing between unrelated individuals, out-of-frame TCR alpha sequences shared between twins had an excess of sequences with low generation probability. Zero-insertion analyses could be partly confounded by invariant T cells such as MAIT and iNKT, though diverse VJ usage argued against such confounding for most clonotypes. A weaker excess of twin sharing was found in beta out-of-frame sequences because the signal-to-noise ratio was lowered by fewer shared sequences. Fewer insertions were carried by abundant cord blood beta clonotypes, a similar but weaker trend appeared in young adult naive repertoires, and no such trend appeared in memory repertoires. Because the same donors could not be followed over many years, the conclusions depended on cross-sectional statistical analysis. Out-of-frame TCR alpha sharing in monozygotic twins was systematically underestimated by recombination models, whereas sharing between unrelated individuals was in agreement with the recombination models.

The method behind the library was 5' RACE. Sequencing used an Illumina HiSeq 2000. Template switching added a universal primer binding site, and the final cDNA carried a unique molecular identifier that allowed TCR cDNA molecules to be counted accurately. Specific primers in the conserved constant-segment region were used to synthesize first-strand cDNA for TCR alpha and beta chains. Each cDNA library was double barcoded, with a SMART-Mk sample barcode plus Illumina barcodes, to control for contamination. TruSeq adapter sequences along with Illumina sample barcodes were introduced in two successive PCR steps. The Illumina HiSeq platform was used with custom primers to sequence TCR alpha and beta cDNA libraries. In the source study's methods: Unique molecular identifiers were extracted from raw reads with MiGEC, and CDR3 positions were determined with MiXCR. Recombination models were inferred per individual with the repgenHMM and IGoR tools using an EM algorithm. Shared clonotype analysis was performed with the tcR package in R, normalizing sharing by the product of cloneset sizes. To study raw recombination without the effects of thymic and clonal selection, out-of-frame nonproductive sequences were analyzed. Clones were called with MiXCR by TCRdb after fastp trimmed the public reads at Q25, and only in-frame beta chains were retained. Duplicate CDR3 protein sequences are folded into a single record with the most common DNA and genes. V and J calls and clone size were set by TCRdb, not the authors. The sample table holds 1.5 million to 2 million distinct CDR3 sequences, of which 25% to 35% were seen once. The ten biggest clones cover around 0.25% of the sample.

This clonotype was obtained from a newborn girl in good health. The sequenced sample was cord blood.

The DNA sequence is as follows: TGCAGTGCTAGAGATCGTAAGGGTGCGGGGAAGGATGAGCAGTTCTTC. This yields the protein CSARDRKGAGKDEQFF. The chain couples TRBV20-1 to TRBJ2-1; TRBD2 is a possible D gene, resting on 6 matching bases. Trimming costs V 0 bases and J 8 bases, and their ends lie 20 bases apart. The CDR1 and CDR2 encoded by the germline V gene (reference sequence) are DFQATT and SNEGSKA. Spanning cysteine to phenylalanine, the CDR3 consists of 16 amino acids. Left in the record is the CDR3 DNA by itself, 48 bases read in frame from the first base.